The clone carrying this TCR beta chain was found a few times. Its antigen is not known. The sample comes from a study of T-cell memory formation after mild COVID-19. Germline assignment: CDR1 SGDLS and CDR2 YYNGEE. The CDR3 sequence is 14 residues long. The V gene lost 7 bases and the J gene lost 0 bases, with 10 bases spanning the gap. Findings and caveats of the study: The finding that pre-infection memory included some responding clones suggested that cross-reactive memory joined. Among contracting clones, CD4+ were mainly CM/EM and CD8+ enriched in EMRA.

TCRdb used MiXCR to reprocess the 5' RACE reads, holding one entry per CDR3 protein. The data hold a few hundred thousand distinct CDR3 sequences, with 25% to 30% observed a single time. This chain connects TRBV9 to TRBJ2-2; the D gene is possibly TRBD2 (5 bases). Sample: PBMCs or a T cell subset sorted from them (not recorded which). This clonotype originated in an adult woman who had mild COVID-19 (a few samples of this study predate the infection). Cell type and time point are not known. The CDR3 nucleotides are TGTGCCAGCGAAACTAGGGCGAACACCGGGGAGCTGTTTTTT. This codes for CASETRANTGELFF.